The sequence of this T cell receptor beta chain was determined in a study of shared clonotypes between healthy human individuals. Study-wide context: Donors had three CD4 naive, three CD4 memory, two CD8 naive and one CD8 memory plate apiece.

This clone was counted a single time. Antigen: not known. Notes on the study in general: The study found roughly 5% of naive CD4 clonotypes shared across a few donors.

Trimming cost V 5 bases and J 3 bases, with 11 bases left between them. Germline CDR1 MNHNY, CDR2 SVGAGI (reference sequence). The CDR3 sequence is 14 residues long. Profiling relied on immunoSEQ multiplex PCR, and the TCRdb table lists in-frame clones only, not all of them. The table includes 2.3 million or so clones, approximately 95% detected once. The V gene is TRBV6-6, the J gene TRBJ1-5; D may be TRBD1 (6 bases). Sequencing was carried out using naive CD4+ T cells from PBMCs. Subset of the sample: CD45RA+ positively selected. This sequence originates from a man between 18 and 35 years old in good health. Some clones in this sample may be carry-over from other donors' samples. CDR3 sequence: CASSRDTYNQPQHF. In DNA, the CDR3 is TGTGCCAGCAGTCGGGACACATACAATCAGCCCCAGCATTTT.